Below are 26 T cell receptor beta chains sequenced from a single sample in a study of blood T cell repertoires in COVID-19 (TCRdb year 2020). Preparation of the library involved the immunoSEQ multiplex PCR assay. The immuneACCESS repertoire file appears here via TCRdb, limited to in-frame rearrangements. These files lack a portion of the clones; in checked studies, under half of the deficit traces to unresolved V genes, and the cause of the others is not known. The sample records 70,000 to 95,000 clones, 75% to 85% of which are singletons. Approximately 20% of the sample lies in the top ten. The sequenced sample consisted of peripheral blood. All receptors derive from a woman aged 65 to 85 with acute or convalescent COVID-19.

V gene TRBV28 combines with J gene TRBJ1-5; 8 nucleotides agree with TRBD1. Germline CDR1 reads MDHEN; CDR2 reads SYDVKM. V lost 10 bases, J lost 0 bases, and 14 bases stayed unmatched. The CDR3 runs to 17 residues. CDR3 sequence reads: CATSGTGGLYSNQPQHF. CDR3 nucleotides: TGTGCCACCTCCGGAACAGGGGGGCTGTATAGCAATCAGCCCCAGCATTTT.

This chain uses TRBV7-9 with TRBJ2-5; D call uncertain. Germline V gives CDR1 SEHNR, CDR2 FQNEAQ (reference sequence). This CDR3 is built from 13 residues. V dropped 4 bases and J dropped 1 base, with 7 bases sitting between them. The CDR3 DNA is TGTGCCAGCAGCTATATGGCCCAAGAGACCCAGTACTTC. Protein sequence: CASSYMAQETQYF.

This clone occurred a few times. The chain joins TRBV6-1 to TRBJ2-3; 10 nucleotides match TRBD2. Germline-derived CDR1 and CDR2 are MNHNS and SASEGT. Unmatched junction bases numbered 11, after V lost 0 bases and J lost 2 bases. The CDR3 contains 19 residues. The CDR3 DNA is TGTGCCAGCAGTGAAGCCAATATCGGGCTAGCGGGGGTCACAGATACGCAGTATTTT. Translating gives CASSEANIGLAGVTDTQYF.

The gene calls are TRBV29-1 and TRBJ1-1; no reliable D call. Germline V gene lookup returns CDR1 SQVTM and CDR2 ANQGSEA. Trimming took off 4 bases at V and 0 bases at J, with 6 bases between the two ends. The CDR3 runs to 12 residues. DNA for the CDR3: TGCAGCGTTGCGGTTCTGAACACTGAAGCTTTCTTT. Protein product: CSVAVLNTEAFF.

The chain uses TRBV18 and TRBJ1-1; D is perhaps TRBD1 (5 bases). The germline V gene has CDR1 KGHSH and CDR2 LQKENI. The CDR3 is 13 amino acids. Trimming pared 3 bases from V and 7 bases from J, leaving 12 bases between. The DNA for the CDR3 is TGTGCCAGCTCACCGGACACCCGCGGTGAAGCTTTCTTT. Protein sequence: CASSPDTRGEAFF.

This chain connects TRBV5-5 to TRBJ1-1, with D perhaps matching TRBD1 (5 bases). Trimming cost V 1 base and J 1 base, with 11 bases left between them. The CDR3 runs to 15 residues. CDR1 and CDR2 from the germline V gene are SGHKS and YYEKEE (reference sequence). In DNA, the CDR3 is TGTGCCAGCAGCTTGAGGGAACAGGCGAACACTGAAGCTTTCTTT. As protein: CASSLREQANTEAFF.

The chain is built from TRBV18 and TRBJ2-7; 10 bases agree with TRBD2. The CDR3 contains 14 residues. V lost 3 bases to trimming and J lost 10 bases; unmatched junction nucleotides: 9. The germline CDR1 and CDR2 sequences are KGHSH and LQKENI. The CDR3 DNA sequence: TGTGCCAGCTCACCGGGGGTAGCGGGAGGTGAACAGTACTTC. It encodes CASSPGVAGGEQYF.

The CDR3 DNA reads TGTGCCACCAGTGACGCCAGACAGGAGATTGGGACTGAAGCTTTCTTT. It yields the protein CATSDARQEIGTEAFF. The rearrangement joins TRBV24-1 to TRBJ1-1, with D possibly being TRBD1 (6 bases). The CDR3 sequence is 16 residues long. CDR1 KGHDR and CDR2 SFDVKD come from the germline V gene. The V end was cut by 4 bases, the J end by 5 bases, with 19 bases between.

DNA for the CDR3: TGCGCCAGCAGCCCCGGGACAGTAGAAAAACTGTTTTTT. Translating it yields CASSPGTVEKLFF. The V call is TRBV5-1, the J call TRBJ1-4; 7 nucleotides agree with TRBD1. Germline loops: CDR1 SGHRS, CDR2 YFSETQ. The CDR3 spans 13 residues. V dropped 4 bases and J dropped 8; count of bases not matched to a gene: 5. Supplemented by reference TRBV5-1 and TRBJ1-4, the full variable domain reads KAGVTQTPRYLIKTRGQQVTLSCSPISGHRSVSWYQQTPGQGLQFLFEYFSETQRNKGNFPGRFSGRQFSNSRSEMNVSTLELGDSALYLCASSPGTVEKLFFGSGTQLSVL.

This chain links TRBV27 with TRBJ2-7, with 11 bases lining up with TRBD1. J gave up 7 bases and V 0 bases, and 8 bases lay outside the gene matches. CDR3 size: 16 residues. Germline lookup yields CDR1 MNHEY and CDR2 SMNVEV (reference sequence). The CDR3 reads CASSLSAGQGAREQYF. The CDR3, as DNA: TGTGCCAGCAGTTTATCGGCCGGACAGGGGGCAAGGGAGCAGTACTTC.

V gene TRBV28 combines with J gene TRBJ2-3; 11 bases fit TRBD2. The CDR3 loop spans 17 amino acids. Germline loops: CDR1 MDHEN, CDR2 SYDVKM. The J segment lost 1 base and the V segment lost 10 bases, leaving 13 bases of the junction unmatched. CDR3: CATRGPLAGDRTDTQYF. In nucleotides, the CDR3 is TGTGCCACCAGGGGCCCACTAGCGGGGGACCGCACAGATACGCAGTATTTT.

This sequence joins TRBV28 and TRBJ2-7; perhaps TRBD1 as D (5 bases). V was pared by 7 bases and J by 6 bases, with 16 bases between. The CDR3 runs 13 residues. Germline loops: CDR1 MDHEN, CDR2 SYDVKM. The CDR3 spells CASIPGRVSEQYF. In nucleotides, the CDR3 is TGTGCCAGCATTCCGGGCAGGGTAAGCGAGCAGTACTTC.

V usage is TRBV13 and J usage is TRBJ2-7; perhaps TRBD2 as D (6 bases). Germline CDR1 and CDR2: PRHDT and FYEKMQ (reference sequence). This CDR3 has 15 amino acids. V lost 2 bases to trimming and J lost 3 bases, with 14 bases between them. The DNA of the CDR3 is TGTGCCAGCAGCTTACGCGGGGCCTCTCTCTACGAGCAGTACTTC. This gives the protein CASSLRGASLYEQYF.

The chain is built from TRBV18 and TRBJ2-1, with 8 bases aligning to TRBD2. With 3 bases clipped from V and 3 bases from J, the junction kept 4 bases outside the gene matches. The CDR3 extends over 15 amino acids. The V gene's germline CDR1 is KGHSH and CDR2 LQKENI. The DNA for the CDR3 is TGTGCCAGCTCACCGGTGCGGGAGGTCTACAATGAGCAGTTCTTC. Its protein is CASSPVREVYNEQFF.

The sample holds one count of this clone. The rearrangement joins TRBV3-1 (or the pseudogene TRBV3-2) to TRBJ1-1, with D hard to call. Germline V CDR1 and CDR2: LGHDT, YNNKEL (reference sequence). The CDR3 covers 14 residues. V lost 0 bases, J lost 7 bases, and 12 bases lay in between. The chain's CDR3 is CASSQDWPGIEAFF. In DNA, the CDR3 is TGTGCCAGCAGCCAAGATTGGCCGGGGATTGAAGCTTTCTTT.

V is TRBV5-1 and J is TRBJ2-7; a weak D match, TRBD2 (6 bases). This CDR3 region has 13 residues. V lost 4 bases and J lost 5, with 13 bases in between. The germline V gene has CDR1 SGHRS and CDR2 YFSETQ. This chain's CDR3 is CASSRDGGNEQYF. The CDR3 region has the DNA TGCGCCAGCAGCCGGGACGGGGGAAACGAGCAGTACTTC.

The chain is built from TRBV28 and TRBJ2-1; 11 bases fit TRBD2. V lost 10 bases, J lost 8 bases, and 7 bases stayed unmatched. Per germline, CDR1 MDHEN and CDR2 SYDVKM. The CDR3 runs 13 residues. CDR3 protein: CATGTSGLYEQFF. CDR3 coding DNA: TGTGCCACCGGGACTAGCGGTTTGTATGAGCAGTTCTTC.

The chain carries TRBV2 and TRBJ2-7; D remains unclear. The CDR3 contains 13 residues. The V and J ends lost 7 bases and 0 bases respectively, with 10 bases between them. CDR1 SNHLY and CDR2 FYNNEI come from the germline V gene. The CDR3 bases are TGTGCCAGCACGATAGCAGACTCCTACGAGCAGTACTTC. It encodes CASTIADSYEQYF. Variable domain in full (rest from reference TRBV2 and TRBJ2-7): EPEVTQTPSHQVTQMGQEVILRCVPISNHLYFYWYRQILGQKVEFLVSFYNNEISEKSEIFDDQFSVERPDGSNFTLKIRSTKLEDSAMYFCASTIADSYEQYFGPGTRLTVT.

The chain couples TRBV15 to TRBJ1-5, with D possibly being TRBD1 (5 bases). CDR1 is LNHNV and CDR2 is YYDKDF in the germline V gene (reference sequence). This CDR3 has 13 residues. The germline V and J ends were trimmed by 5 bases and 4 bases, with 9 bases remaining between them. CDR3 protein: CATSGRVNQPQHF. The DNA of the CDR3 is TGTGCCACCAGCGGCAGGGTAAATCAGCCCCAGCATTTT.

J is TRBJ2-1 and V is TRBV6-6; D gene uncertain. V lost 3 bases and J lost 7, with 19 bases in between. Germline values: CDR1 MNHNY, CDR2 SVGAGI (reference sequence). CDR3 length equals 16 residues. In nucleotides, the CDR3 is TGTGCCAGCAGTTATCGACCCCTCAAACAGTGGAATGAGCAGTTCTTC. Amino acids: CASSYRPLKQWNEQFF.

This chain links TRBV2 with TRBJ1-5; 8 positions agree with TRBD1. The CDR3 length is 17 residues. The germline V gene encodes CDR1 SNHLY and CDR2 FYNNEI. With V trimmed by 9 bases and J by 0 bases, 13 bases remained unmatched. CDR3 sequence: CASTSDRERLSNQPQHF. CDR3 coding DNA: TGTGCCAGTACCTCGGACAGGGAGAGACTTAGCAATCAGCCCCAGCATTTT.

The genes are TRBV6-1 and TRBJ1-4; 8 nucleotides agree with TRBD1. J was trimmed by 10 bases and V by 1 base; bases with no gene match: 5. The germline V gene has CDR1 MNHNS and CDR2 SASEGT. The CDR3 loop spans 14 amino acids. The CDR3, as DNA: TGTGCCAGCAGTGAAGGAGGGACAGGCATAAAACTGTTTTTT. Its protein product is CASSEGGTGIKLFF.

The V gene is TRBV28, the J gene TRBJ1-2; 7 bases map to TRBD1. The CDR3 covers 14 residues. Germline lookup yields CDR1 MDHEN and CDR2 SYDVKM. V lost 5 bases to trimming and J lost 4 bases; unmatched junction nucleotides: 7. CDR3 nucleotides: TGTGCCAGCAGTAGAGGGGGCGCCGGCTATGGCTACACCTTC. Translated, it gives CASSRGGAGYGYTF.

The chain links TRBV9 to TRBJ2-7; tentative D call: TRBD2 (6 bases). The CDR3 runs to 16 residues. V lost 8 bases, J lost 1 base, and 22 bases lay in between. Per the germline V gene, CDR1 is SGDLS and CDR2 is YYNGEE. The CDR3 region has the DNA TGTGCCAGACCCGAAGACGCGGGTGGGGGGTCCTACGAGCAGTACTTC. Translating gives CARPEDAGGGSYEQYF. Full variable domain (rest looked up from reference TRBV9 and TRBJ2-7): DSGVTQTPKHLITATGQRVTLRCSPRSGDLSVYWYQQSLDQGLQFLIQYYNGEERAKGNILERFSAQQFPDLHSELNLSSLELGDSALYFCARPEDAGGGSYEQYFGPGTRLTVT.

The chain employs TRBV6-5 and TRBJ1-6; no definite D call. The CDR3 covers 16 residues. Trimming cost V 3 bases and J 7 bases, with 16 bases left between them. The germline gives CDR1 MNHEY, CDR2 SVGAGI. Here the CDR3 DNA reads TGTGCCAGCAGTTATTCGACCGGCAGAGGGAATTCACCCCTCCACTTT. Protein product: CASSYSTGRGNSPLHF.

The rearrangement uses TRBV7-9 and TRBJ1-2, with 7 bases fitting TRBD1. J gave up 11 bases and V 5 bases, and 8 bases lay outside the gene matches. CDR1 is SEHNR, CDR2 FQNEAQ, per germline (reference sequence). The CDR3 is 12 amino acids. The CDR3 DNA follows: TGTGCCAGCAGCGTCACAGGGGTAGGGTACACCTTC. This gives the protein CASSVTGVGYTF.